This T cell receptor beta chain was documented in a study of T cell clonotyping in hematopoietic cell transplantation. Findings of the study overall: Recipient TCR diversity dropped after transplant; expanded clonotypes rose from day 30 to 180. Graft donor and pretransplant recipient Inverse Simpson Index values predicted broader posttransplant TCR diversity. Without cell sorting, CD4 versus CD8 contributions remain unresolved. Few recipient clonotypes overlapped donors; over 95% were de novo at given depth.

There are 14 residues in the CDR3. Trimming took 0 bases from V and 7 from J, leaving 12 bases between them. Germline CDR1 is SGHTA and CDR2 is FQGNSA. As regards this clone: Antigen: not known.

Some clones are missing from TCRdb's copy, which holds only in-frame ones; the method was immunoSEQ multiplex PCR. There are about 15,000 clones in the sample; about nine tenths occur only once, and 10% to 15% lies in the top ten. The chain joins TRBV7-2 to TRBJ1-2; no firm D call. The specimen comprised PBMCs, sampled 100 days after allogeneic stem cell transplant. This receptor was taken from a male patient between 45 and 60 years old who had an allogeneic stem cell transplant from an unrelated donor, so T cells may come from the graft donor. Some clones in this sample may be carry-over from other donors' samples. The CDR3: CASSLAIAAPGYTF. The CDR3 DNA reads as TGTGCCAGCAGCTTAGCGATTGCAGCCCCTGGCTACACCTTC.